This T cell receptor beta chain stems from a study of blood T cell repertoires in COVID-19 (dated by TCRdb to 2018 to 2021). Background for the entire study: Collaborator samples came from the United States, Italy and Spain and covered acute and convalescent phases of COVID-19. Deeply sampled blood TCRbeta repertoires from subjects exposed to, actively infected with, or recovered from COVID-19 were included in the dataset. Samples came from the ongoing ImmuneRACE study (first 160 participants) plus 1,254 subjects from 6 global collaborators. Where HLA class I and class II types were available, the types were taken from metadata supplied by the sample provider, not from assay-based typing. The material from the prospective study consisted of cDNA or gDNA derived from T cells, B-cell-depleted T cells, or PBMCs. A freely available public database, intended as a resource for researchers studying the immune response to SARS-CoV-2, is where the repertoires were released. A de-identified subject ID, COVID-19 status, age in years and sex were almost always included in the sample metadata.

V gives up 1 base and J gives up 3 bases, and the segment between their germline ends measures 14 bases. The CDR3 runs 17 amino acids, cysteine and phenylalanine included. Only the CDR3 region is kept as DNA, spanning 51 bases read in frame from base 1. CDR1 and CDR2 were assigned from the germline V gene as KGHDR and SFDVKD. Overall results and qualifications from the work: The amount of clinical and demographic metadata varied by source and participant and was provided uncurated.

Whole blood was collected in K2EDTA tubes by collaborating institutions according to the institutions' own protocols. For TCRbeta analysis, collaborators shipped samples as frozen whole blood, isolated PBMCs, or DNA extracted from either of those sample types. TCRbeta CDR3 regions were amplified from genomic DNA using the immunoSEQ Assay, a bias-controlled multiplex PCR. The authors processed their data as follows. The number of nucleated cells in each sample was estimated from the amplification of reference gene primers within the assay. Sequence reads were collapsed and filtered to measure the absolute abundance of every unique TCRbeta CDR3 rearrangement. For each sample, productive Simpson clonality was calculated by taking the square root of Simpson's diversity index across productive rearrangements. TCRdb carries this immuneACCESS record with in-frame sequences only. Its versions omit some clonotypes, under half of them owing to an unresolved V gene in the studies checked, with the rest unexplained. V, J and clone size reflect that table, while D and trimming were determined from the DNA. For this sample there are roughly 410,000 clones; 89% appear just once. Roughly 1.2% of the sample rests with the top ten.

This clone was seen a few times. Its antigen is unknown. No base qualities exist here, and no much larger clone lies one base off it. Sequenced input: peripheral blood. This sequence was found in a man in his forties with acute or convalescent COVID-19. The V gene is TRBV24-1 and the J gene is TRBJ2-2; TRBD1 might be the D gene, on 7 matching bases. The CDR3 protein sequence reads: CATSDFGGTDYTGELFF. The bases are TGTGCCACCAGTGATTTTGGGGGGACAGACTACACCGGGGAGCTGTTTTTT.